This T cell receptor (beta chain) was sequenced during a study of control samples from healthy donors and cancer patients. The method was immunoSEQ multiplex PCR; TCRdb's version includes in-frame clones alone and lacks a portion of them. This sample has 390,000 or so clones; 90% occur once, and the top ten carry around 6.8%. The germline V gene encodes CDR1 LNHNV and CDR2 YYDKDF (reference sequence). Trimming took 3 bases from V and 9 from J; bases not matched to a gene: 16. The CDR3 contains 17 residues. This sequence joins TRBV15 and TRBJ2-7; 11 bases align to TRBD1. The sequenced sample consisted of PBMCs. The clonotype was recovered from a man aged 35 to 55 with head and neck cancer. Here the CDR3 DNA reads TGTGCCACCAGCAGGCCGTCGGGACAGGGGGTGCGAATGGGGCAGTACTTC. It yields the protein CATSRPSGQGVRMGQYF.